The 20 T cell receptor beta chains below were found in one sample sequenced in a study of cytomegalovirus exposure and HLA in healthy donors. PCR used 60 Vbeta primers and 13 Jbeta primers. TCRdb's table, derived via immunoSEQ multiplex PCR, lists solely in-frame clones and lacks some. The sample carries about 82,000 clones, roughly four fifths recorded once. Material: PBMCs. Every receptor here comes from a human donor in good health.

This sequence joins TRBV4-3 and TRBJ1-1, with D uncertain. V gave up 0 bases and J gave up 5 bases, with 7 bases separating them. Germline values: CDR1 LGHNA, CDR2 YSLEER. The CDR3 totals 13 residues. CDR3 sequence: CASSQETFTEAFF. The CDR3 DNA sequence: TGCGCCAGCAGCCAAGAAACTTTTACTGAAGCTTTCTTT.

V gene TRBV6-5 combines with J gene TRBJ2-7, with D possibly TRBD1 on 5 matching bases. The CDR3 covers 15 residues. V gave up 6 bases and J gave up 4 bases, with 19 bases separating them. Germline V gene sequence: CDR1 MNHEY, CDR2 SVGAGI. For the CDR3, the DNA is TGTGCCAGCAGCCCCGATCAGGGAAAACTGTACGAGCAGTACTTC. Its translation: CASSPDQGKLYEQYF.

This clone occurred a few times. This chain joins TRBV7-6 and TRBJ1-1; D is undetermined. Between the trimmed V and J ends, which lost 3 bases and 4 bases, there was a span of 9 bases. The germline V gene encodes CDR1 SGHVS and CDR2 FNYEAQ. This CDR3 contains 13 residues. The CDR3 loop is CASSLGEITEAFF. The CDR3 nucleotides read TGTGCCAGCAGCTTGGGCGAGATCACTGAAGCTTTCTTT.

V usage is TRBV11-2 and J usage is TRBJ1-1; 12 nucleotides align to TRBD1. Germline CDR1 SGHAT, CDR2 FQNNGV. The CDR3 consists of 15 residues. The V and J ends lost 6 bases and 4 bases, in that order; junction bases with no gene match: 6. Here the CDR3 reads CASSKGTGGITEAFF. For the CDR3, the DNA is TGTGCCAGCAGTAAGGGGACAGGGGGCATCACTGAAGCTTTCTTT.

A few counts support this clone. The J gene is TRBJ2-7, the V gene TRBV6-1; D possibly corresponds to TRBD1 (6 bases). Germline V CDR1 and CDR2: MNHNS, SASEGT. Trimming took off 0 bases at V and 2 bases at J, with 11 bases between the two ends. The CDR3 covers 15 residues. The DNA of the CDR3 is TGTGCCAGCAGTGAAGCGGCAGGGGCTACCTACGAGCAGTACTTC. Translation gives CASSEAAGATYEQYF.

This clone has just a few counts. In nucleotides, the CDR3 is TGTGCCAGCAGCTTAAGCGACCCCGTTCGAGAGACCCAGTACTTC. Translation: CASSLSDPVRETQYF. V is TRBV13 and J is TRBJ2-5; D gene ambiguous. The germline gives CDR1 PRHDT, CDR2 FYEKMQ (reference sequence). The CDR3 spans 15 residues. The V end lost 2 bases, the J end lost 4 bases, and 14 bases lay between the germline ends.

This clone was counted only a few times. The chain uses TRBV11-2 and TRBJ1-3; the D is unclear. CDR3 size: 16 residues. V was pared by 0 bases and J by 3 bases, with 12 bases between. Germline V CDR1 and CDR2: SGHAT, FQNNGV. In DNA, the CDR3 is TGTGCCAGCAGCTTAGATAATGCGGGGATTGGAAACACCATATATTTT. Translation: CASSLDNAGIGNTIYF.

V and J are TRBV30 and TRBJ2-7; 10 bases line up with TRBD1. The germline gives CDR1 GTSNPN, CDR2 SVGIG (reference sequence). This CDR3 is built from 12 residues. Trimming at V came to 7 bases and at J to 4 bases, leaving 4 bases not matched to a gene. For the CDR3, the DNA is TGTGCCTTCTCGGGACAGGGGTACGAGCAGTACTTC. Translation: CAFSGQGYEQYF.

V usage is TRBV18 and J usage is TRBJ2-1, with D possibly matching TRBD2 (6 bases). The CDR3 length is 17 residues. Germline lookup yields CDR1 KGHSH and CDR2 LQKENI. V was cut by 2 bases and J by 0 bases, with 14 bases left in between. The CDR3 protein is CASSPTWDSRSYNEQFF. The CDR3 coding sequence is TGTGCCAGCTCACCAACTTGGGACTCCCGCTCCTACAATGAGCAGTTCTTC.

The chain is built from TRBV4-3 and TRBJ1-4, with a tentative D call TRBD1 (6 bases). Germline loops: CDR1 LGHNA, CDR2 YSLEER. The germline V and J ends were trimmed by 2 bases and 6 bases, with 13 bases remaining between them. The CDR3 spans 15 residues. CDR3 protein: CASSQIGGTDEKLFF. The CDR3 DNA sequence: TGCGCCAGCAGCCAAATAGGGGGTACTGATGAAAAACTGTTTTTT.

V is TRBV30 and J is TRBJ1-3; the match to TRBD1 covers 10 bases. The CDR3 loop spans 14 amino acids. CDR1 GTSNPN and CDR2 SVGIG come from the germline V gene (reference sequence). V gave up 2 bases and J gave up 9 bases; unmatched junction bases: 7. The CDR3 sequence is CAWSTGQGGATIYF. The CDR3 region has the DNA TGTGCCTGGAGTACCGGACAGGGGGGAGCCACCATATATTTT.

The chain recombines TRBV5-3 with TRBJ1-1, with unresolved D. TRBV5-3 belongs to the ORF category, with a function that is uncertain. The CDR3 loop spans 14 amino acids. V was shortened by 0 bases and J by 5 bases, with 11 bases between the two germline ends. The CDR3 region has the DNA TGTGCCAGAAGCTTGGCGGGGAGTTGGACTGAAGCTTTCTTT. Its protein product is CARSLAGSWTEAFF.

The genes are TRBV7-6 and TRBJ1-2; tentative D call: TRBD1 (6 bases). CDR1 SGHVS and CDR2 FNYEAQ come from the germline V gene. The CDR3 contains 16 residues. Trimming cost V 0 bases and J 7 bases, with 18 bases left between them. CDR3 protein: CASSLASRGGGSGYTF. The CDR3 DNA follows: TGTGCCAGCAGCTTAGCTTCCAGGGGCGGGGGAAGTGGCTACACCTTC. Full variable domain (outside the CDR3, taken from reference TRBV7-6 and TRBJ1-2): GAGVSQSPRYKVTKRGQDVALRCDPISGHVSLYWYRQALGQGPEFLTYFNYEAQQDKSGLPNDRFSAERPEGSISTLTIQRTEQRDSAMYRCASSLASRGGGSGYTFGSGTRLTVV.

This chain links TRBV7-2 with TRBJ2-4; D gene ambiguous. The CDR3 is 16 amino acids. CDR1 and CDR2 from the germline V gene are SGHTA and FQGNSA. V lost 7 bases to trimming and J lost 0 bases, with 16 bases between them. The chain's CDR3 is CASTRLEALAKNIQYF. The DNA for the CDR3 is TGTGCCAGCACCCGACTCGAAGCCCTAGCCAAAAACATTCAGTACTTC.

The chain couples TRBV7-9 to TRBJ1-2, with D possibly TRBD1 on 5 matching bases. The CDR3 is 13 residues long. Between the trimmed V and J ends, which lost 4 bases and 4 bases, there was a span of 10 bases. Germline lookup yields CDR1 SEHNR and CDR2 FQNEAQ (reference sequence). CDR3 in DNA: TGTGCCAGCAGCTCCGGGGGTTTCTATGGCTACACCTTC. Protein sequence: CASSSGGFYGYTF.

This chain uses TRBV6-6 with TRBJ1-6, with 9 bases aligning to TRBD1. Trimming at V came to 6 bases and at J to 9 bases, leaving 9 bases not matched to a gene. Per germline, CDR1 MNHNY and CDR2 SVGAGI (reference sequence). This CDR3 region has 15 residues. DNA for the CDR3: TGTGCCAGCAGGGACCGGGGGACAGGGAGTTCACCCCTCCACTTT. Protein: CASRDRGTGSSPLHF.

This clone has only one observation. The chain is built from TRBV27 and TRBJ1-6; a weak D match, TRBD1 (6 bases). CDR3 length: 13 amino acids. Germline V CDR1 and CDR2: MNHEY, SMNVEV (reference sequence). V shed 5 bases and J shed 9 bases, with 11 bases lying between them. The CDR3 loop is CASSASGASPLHF. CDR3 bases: TGTGCCAGCAGTGCCTCAGGGGCTTCACCCCTCCACTTT.

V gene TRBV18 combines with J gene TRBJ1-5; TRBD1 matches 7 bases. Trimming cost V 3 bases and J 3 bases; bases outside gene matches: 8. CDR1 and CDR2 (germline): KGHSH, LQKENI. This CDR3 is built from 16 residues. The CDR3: CASSPEQGSVNQPQHF. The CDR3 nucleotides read TGTGCCAGCTCACCCGAACAGGGGAGCGTCAATCAGCCCCAGCATTTT. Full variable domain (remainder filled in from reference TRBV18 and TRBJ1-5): NAGVMQNPRHLVRRRGQEARLRCSPMKGHSHVYWYRQLPEEGLKFMVYLQKENIIDESGMPKERFSAEFPKEGPSILRIQQVVRGDSAAYFCASSPEQGSVNQPQHFGDGTRLSIL.

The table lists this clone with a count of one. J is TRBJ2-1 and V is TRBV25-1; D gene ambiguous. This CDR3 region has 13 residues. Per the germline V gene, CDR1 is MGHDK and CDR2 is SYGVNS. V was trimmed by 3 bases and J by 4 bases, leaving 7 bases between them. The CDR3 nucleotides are TGTGCCAGCAGTGACAACTTTTACAATGAGCAGTTCTTC. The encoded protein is CASSDNFYNEQFF.

The CDR3 DNA reads TGTGCCAGCAGCCCGTTTGAGAGAGCCACAGATACGCAGTATTTT. Protein product: CASSPFERATDTQYF. This sequence joins TRBV7-8 and TRBJ2-3; D gene unclear. The germline V gene encodes CDR1 SGHVS and CDR2 FQNEAQ. Trimming took off 5 bases at V and 2 bases at J, with 14 bases between the two ends. The CDR3 totals 15 residues.